Below are 2 T cell receptor beta chains sequenced from a single sample in a study of CD8+ T cells in alopecia areata. The sequencing template was cDNA reverse transcribed from extracted RNA. Method: immunoSEQ multiplex PCR; TCRdb's copy keeps in-frame clones and lacks some. The table lists more than 150,000 clones, around 55% of them singletons. Here the sequenced sample was CD8+ T cells sorted from blood, taken at week 0. These receptor sequences come from a human donor with alopecia areata.

This clone was counted between two and nine times. Other nucleotide sequences from this sample produce the same CDR3. The J gene is TRBJ2-7, the V gene TRBV30; TRBD1 matches 10 bases. The CDR3 covers 13 residues. Germline CDR1 and CDR2: GTSNPN and SVGIG (reference sequence). V was clipped by 5 bases and J by 3 bases; unmatched bases: 4. CDR3 region: CAWGGTGVYEQYF. In nucleotides, the CDR3 is TGTGCCTGGGGCGGGACAGGGGTCTACGAGCAGTACTTC.

This chain links TRBV5-1 with TRBJ2-7; no clear D. Germline CDR1 reads SGHRS; CDR2 reads YFSETQ. Trimming pared 4 bases from V and 5 bases from J, leaving 16 bases between. The CDR3 length is 14 residues. The CDR3 region is CASSLDNPVNEQYF. CDR3 sequence (DNA): TGCGCCAGCAGCCTAGACAACCCAGTAAACGAGCAGTACTTC.